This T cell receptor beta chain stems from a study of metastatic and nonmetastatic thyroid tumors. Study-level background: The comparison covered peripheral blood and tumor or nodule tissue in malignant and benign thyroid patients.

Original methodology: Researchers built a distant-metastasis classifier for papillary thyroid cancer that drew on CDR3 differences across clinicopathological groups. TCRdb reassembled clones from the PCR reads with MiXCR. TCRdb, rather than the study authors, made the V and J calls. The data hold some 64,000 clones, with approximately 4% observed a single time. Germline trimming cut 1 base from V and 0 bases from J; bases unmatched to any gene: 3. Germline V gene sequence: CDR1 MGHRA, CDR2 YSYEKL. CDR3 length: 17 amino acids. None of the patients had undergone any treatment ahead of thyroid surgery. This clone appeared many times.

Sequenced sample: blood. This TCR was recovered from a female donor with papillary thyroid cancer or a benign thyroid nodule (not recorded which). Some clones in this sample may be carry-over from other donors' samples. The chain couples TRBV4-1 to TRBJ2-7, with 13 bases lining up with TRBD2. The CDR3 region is CASSQVLAGGTSYEQYF. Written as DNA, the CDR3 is TGCGCCAGCAGCCAAGTACTAGCGGGAGGGACCTCCTACGAGCAGTACTTC.